This TCR beta chain came from a study of beta chain features in type 1 diabetes. Isolated RNA was reverse transcribed in full, so expressed TCRB transcripts were sequenced. TCRdb's table, derived via immunoSEQ multiplex PCR, lists solely in-frame clones and lacks some. The sample yields a few hundred thousand clones, around 13% seen once. CD45RO/CCR7/CD25/CD127/CD95/CD27 sorting isolated CD4+ naive, central memory, regulatory and stem cell-like memory cells. To note about this clone: What it binds is unknown.

Study observations and caveats: In type 1 diabetes patients, VDJ junctions had fewer insertions; deletions at these junctions were more frequent.

V dropped 3 bases and J dropped 4 bases, with 9 bases sitting between them. The CDR3 runs to 13 residues. Germline CDR1 and CDR2: SGHAT and FQNNGV. The chain links TRBV11-2 to TRBJ2-5; weak D call: TRBD2 (6 bases). The material sequenced was central memory CD4+ T cells from blood. This receptor was obtained from a man aged 30-40 years in good health. This CDR3 reads CASSLTSLETQYF. The CDR3 DNA is TGTGCCAGCAGCTTGACTAGTCTAGAGACCCAGTACTTC.